One sample yielded the 2 T cell receptor beta chains listed below, sequenced in a study of T cell repertoires in cytomegalovirus infection. TCRdb passed the reads through MiXCR, listing each CDR3 protein once. Altogether some 70,000 distinct CDR3 sequences are present, about 23% being singletons, with the ten largest covering approximately 79%. These receptors' targets are unknown. The sequenced sample consisted of PBMCs, sequenced either directly or after in vitro stimulation (not recorded which). These receptors originate from a human donor in good health (CMV status not recorded). Some clones in this sample may be carry-over from other donors' samples.

V usage is TRBV10-3 and J usage is TRBJ1-3; TRBD1 is a possible D gene (5 bases). This CDR3 region has 15 residues. The germline V gene has CDR1 ENHRY and CDR2 SYGVKD. Deletions cut 2 bases from V and 4 bases from J, with 12 bases between. The chain's CDR3 is CAISEAEGKGNTIYF. As DNA, the CDR3 is TGTGCCATCAGTGAGGCGGAGGGGAAAGGAAACACCATATATTTT.

This clonotype was counted only a few times. The rearrangement uses TRBV4-1 and TRBJ2-2; D is ambiguous. The ends were cut back, 2 bases at V and 1 base at J, with 11 bases in the middle. The CDR3 spans 16 residues. CDR1 is MGHRA, CDR2 YSYEKL, per germline. The CDR3 loop is CASSQLTTGNTGELFF. The CDR3 DNA follows: TGCGCCAGCAGCCAACTGACGACTGGGAACACCGGGGAGCTGTTTTTT.